This T cell receptor (beta chain) was observed in a study of blood T cell repertoires in COVID-19. Study background: The United States, Italy and Spain were the sources of the acute and convalescent COVID-19 samples. Sources were T cells, B-cell-depleted T cells, or PBMCs; the material itself was cDNA or gDNA.

Original methodology: Amplified reference gene primers provided the basis for estimating nucleated cell counts. The repertoire was sequenced with immunoSEQ multiplex PCR; TCRdb's copy has only in-frame clones and lacks some. That table supplies the V and J calls and clone size; D and trimming were determined from the DNA. The table has around 170,000 clones, 80% to 85% seen once. This sequence originates from a woman aged 40 to 50 with acute or convalescent COVID-19. Source material: peripheral blood.

Here the CDR3 DNA reads TGTGCCAGCAGCCAAAGACAGGGTGACACCATATATTTT. Its translation: CASSQRQGDTIYF. The chain is built from TRBV14 and TRBJ1-3, with 7 bases fitting TRBD1. The CDR3 sequence is 13 residues long. J gave up 8 bases and V 2 bases, and 3 bases lay outside the gene matches. From germline, CDR1 is SGHDN and CDR2 FVKESK. Variable domain in full (rest from reference TRBV14 and TRBJ1-3): EAGVTQFPSHSVIEKGQTVTLRCDPISGHDNLYWYRRVMGKEIKFLLHFVKESKQDESGMPNNRFLAERTGGTYSTLKVQPAELEDSGVYFCASSQRQGDTIYFGEGSWLTVV.